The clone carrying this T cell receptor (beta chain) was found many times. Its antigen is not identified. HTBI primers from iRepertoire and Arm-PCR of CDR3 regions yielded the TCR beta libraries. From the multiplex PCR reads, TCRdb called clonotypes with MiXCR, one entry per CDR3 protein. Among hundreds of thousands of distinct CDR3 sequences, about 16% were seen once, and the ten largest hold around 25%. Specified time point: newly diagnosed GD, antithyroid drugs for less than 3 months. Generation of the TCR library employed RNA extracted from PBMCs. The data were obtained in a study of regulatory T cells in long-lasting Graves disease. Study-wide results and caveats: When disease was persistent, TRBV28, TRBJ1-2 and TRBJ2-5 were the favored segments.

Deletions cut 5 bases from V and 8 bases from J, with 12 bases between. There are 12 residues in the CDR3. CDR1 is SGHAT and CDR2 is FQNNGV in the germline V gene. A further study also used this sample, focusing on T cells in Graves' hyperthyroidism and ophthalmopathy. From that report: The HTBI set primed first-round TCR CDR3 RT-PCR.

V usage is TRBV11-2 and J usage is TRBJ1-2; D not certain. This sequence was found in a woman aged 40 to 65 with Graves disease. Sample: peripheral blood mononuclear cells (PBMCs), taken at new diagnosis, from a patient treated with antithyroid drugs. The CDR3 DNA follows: TGTGCCAGCAGCCCCGCCGAGCAGGGCTACACCTTC. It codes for CASSPAEQGYTF.